A selection of T cell receptor beta chains follows, all from one sample in a study of spatial heterogeneity in lung cancer. TCRdb reprocessed the 5' RACE reads with MiXCR, giving one entry per CDR3 protein. The data show 2,500 to 3,500 distinct CDR3 sequences, over 15% seen once. Sequenced here: lung tumor tissue, sampled at surgery. These receptors originate from a male donor with early-stage non-small cell lung cancer. Each CDR3 is given with its conserved first and last residue. D genes are given only for firm matches. The listing skips clone size in some rows; elsewhere it reads once, few, many or a size class.

clone size: medium-sized
V gene: TRBV12-3/TRBV12-4
CDR3 length: 16
J gene: TRBJ1-5
D gene: TRBD1
CDR3 protein: CASSLWTGHSNQPQHF
CDR3 DNA: TGTGCCAGCAGTTTGTGGACAGGACATAGCAATCAGCCCCAGCATTTT

clone size: .
V gene: TRBV11-2
CDR3 length: 15
J gene: TRBJ2-7
D gene: TRBD1
CDR3 protein: CASSRGQGVSYEQYF
CDR3 DNA: TGTGCCAGCAGCCGGGGACAGGGAGTCTCCTACGAGCAGTACTTC

clone size: medium-sized
V gene: TRBV12-3/TRBV12-4
CDR3 length: 13
J gene: TRBJ1-1
D gene: .
CDR3 protein: CASSPRGYTEAFF
CDR3 DNA: TGTGCCAGCAGTCCGCGAGGTTACACTGAAGCTTTCTTT

clone size: .
V gene: TRBV20-1
CDR3 length: 15
J gene: TRBJ2-3
D gene: .
CDR3 protein: CSARAAATSTDTQYF
CDR3 DNA: TGCAGTGCTAGAGCGGCAGCAACTAGCACAGATACGCAGTATTTT

clone size: medium-sized
V gene: TRBV9
CDR3 length: 14
J gene: TRBJ2-7
D gene: TRBD1
CDR3 protein: CASSVAGQGTEQYF
CDR3 DNA: TGTGCCAGCAGCGTAGCGGGACAGGGTACCGAGCAGTACTTC

clone size: .
V gene: TRBV13
CDR3 length: 15
J gene: TRBJ2-2
D gene: TRBD2
CDR3 protein: CASSPGLADTGELFF
CDR3 DNA: TGTGCCAGCAGCCCGGGACTAGCGGACACCGGGGAGCTGTTTTTT

clone size: .
V gene: TRBV7-2
CDR3 length: 14
J gene: TRBJ2-1
D gene: .
CDR3 protein: CASSLMRVAGEQFF
CDR3 DNA: TGTGCCAGCAGCTTAATGAGGGTAGCTGGTGAGCAGTTCTTC

clone size: .
V gene: TRBV5-1
CDR3 length: 15
J gene: TRBJ2-7
D gene: .
CDR3 protein: CASSTGQGGSYEQYF
CDR3 DNA: TGCGCCAGCAGCACGGGACAAGGGGGGTCCTACGAGCAGTACTTC

clone size: many
V gene: TRBV5-1
CDR3 length: 16
J gene: TRBJ2-4
D gene: TRBD2
CDR3 protein: CASSLSGGAMKNIQYF
CDR3 DNA: TGCGCCAGCAGCTTAAGCGGGGGGGCCATGAAGAACATTCAGTACTTC

clone size: few
V gene: TRBV12-3/TRBV12-4
CDR3 length: 22
J gene: TRBJ2-1
D gene: TRBD2
CDR3 protein: CASSLRAGTGLAGGLPYNEQFF
CDR3 DNA: TGTGCCAGCAGTTTGAGAGCGGGAACGGGACTAGCGGGGGGGCTTCCCTACAATGAGCAGTTCTTC

clone size: many
V gene: TRBV9
CDR3 length: 16
J gene: TRBJ2-4
D gene: TRBD2
CDR3 protein: CASSATSGESKNIQYF
CDR3 DNA: TGTGCCAGCAGCGCGACTAGCGGGGAATCCAAAAACATTCAGTACTTC

clone size: .
V gene: TRBV7-6
CDR3 length: 13
J gene: TRBJ2-1
D gene: .
CDR3 protein: CASSPIDYNEQFF
CDR3 DNA: TGTGCCAGCAGCCCGATAGATTACAATGAGCAGTTCTTC

clone size: many
V gene: TRBV6-4
CDR3 length: 16
J gene: TRBJ2-2
D gene: .
CDR3 protein: CASSDGRDSGSGELFF
CDR3 DNA: TGTGCCAGCAGTGACGGGAGAGATTCTGGTTCCGGGGAGCTGTTTTTT

clone size: .
V gene: TRBV12-3/TRBV12-4
CDR3 length: 11
J gene: TRBJ2-7
D gene: .
CDR3 protein: CASRSGWEQYF
CDR3 DNA: TGTGCCAGCCGAAGCGGTTGGGAGCAGTACTTC

clone size: .
V gene: TRBV2
CDR3 length: 13
J gene: TRBJ2-5
D gene: .
CDR3 protein: CASFGGSGETQYF
CDR3 DNA: TGTGCCAGCTTTGGAGGTAGCGGAGAGACCCAGTACTTC

clone size: .
V gene: TRBV11-2
CDR3 length: 16
J gene: TRBJ2-1
D gene: TRBD2
CDR3 protein: CASSFQVLAGVHEQFF
CDR3 DNA: TGTGCCAGCAGCTTCCAAGTACTAGCGGGAGTTCATGAGCAGTTCTTC

clone size: few
V gene: TRBV5-4
CDR3 length: 13
J gene: TRBJ2-7
D gene: .
CDR3 protein: CASSFLGSYEQYF
CDR3 DNA: TGTGCCAGCAGCTTCTTGGGGTCCTACGAGCAGTACTTC

clone size: few
V gene: TRBV7-6
CDR3 length: 15
J gene: TRBJ2-7
D gene: TRBD1
CDR3 protein: CASSGGTGLAYEQYF
CDR3 DNA: TGTGCCAGCAGCGGAGGGACAGGCCTCGCCTACGAGCAGTACTTC

clone size: many
V gene: TRBV28
CDR3 length: 15
J gene: TRBJ2-6
D gene: TRBD1
CDR3 protein: CASSSQGSGANVLTF
CDR3 DNA: TGTGCCAGCAGTTCACAGGGGTCCGGGGCCAACGTCCTGACTTTC

clone size: many
V gene: TRBV4-3
CDR3 length: 22
J gene: TRBJ2-1
D gene: .
CDR3 protein: CASSQETPSLGGYLSSYNEQFF
CDR3 DNA: TGCGCCAGCAGCCAAGAAACTCCCTCTCTCGGTGGCTACCTGAGCTCCTACAATGAGCAGTTCTTC

clone size: many
V gene: TRBV12-5
CDR3 length: 12
J gene: TRBJ1-5
D gene: .
CDR3 protein: CASGLVRGPQHF
CDR3 DNA: TGTGCTAGTGGTTTGGTACGGGGGCCCCAGCATTTT

clone size: medium-sized
V gene: TRBV11-2
CDR3 length: 18
J gene: TRBJ2-7
D gene: TRBD2
CDR3 protein: CASSLQGLAGGPSYEQYF
CDR3 DNA: TGTGCCAGCAGCCTACAGGGACTAGCGGGAGGGCCGTCCTACGAGCAGTACTTC

clone size: few
V gene: TRBV6-5
CDR3 length: 14
J gene: TRBJ2-2
D gene: TRBD1
CDR3 protein: CASSPGQGTGELFF
CDR3 DNA: TGTGCCAGCAGTCCGGGACAGGGGACCGGGGAGCTGTTTTTT

clone size: .
V gene: TRBV28
CDR3 length: 13
J gene: TRBJ1-1
D gene: .
CDR3 protein: CASSSTGNTEAFF
CDR3 DNA: TGTGCCAGCAGTTCTACTGGGAACACTGAAGCTTTCTTT

clone size: .
V gene: TRBV30
CDR3 length: 14
J gene: TRBJ2-2
D gene: .
CDR3 protein: CAWSVHVNTGELFF
CDR3 DNA: TGTGCCTGGAGTGTACATGTGAACACCGGGGAGCTGTTTTTT

clone size: large
V gene: TRBV15
CDR3 length: 15
J gene: TRBJ2-1
D gene: .
CDR3 protein: CATSREGRGLNEQFF
CDR3 DNA: TGTGCCACCAGCAGAGAGGGCAGGGGATTGAATGAGCAGTTCTTC

clone size: medium-sized
V gene: TRBV7-2
CDR3 length: 15
J gene: TRBJ2-3
D gene: TRBD2
CDR3 protein: CASSPSGRSTDTQYF
CDR3 DNA: TGTGCCAGCAGCCCTAGCGGGCGGAGCACAGATACGCAGTATTTT

clone size: .
V gene: TRBV2
CDR3 length: 11
J gene: TRBJ2-1
D gene: .
CDR3 protein: CASKGLPGKFF
CDR3 DNA: TGTGCCAGCAAGGGCCTACCCGGAAAGTTCTTC

clone size: many
V gene: TRBV6-2/TRBV6-3
CDR3 length: 15
J gene: TRBJ2-2
D gene: .
CDR3 protein: CASGDRGGGTGELFF
CDR3 DNA: TGTGCCTCGGGGGACCGCGGGGGCGGAACCGGGGAGCTGTTTTTT

clone size: few
V gene: TRBV4-1
CDR3 length: 15
J gene: TRBJ1-5
D gene: .
CDR3 protein: CASSQDGVRNQPQHF
CDR3 DNA: TGCGCCAGCAGCCAAGATGGAGTGAGGAATCAGCCCCAGCATTTT